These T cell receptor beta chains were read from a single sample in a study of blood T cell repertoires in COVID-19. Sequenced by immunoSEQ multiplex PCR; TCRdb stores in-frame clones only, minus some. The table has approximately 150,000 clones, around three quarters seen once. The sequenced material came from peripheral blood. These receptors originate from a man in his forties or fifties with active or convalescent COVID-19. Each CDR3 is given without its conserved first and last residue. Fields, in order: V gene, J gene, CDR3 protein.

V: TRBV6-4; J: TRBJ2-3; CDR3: ASSLLAGTADTQY
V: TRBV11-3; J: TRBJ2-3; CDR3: ASSSIAGDTQY
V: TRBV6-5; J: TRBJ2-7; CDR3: ASSAGQGPSYEQY
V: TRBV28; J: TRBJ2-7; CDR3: ASSLAYEQY
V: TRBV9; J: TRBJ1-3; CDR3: ASSVAPGSGNTIY
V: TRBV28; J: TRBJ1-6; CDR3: ASSGVPPNSPLH
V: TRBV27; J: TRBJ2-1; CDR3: ASSPTTSGINEQF
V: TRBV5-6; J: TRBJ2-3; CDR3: ASSLQGSTDTQY
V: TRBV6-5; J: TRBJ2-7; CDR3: ASSYGTGGDEQY
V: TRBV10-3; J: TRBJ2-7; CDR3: AISVEVYYEQY
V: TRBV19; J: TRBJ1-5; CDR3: ASSIAGEGNQPQH
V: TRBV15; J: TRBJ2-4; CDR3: ATSRGSWANIQY
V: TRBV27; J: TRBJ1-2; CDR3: ASRYNQRFGGYGYT
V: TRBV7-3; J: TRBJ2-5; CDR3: ASSSAEGEVETQY
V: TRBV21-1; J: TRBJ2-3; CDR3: ASPPSPRTGRRTDTQY
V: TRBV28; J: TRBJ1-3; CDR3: ASSLHRGEGNTIY
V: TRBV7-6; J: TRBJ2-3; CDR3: ASSPRGYDTQY
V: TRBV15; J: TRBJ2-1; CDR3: ATSGSDRAGQF
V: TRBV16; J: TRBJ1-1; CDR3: ASSQPDRGETEAF
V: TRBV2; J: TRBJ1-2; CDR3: ASSLLGAKGYT
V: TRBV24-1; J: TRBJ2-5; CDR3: ATSDYGQMQY
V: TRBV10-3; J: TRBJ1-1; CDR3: AISPNEVNTEAF
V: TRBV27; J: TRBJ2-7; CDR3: ASSPSGTYYEQY
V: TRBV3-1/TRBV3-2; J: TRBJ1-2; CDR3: ASSQNPTGGGYGYT
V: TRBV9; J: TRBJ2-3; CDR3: ASSVRGGGDTQY
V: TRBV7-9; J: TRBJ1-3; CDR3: ASGGNTIY
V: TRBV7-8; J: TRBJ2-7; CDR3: ASSPGTGPWEQY
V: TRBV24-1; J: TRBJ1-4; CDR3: ATSGLDNEKLF
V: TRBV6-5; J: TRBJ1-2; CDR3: ASSNSGQGSDYGYT
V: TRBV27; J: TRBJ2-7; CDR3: ASSYRDRGSRQY
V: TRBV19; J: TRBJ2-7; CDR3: ARVIGGSYEQY
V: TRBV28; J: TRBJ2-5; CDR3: ASSPDRVQETQY
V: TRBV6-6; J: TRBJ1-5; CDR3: ASSEGAWQPQH
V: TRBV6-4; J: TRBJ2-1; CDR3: ASSEAGGQYNEQF
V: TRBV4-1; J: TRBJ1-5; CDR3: ASRGDFNQPQH
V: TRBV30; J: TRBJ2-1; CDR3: AWSVELAGERGEQF
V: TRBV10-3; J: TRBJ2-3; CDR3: AIRGLAGGTDTQY
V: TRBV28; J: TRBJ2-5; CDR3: ASSQGHPSSETQY
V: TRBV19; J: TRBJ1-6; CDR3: ASSHSGTGDLGSPLH
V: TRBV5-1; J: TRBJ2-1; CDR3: ASSSGLAGGPLEQF
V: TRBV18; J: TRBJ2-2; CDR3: ASSFSTWITGELF